This T cell receptor (beta chain) came from a study of blood T cell repertoires in COVID-19. Study details: Italy, Spain and the United States were the sources of the convalescent and acute COVID-19 samples. From T cells, B-cell-depleted T cells, or PBMCs came the material, which was cDNA or gDNA.

J lost 5 bases, V lost 2 bases, and 5 bases had no gene match. Germline CDR1 is KGHSH and CDR2 is LQKENI. The CDR3 loop spans 15 amino acids. In terms of age and location, participants ranged from about 18 to 95 years and lived in about two dozen US areas. What the recovered Cohort 3 donors had was two negative PCRs, clearance, or symptom resolution. The data were produced by immunoSEQ multiplex PCR, yet TCRdb's version contains in-frame clones alone and is incomplete. The table records approximately 280,000 clones, roughly 89% of them present only once. This sequence joins TRBV18 and TRBJ2-2; 7 positions match TRBD1. The sequenced material came from PBMCs or T cells enriched from blood (not recorded which). The receptor's source is a woman aged 60-75 years who had recovered from COVID-19. CDR3 residues: CASSPKDRLTGELFF. DNA of the CDR3: TGTGCCAGCTCACCAAAGGACAGGTTGACCGGGGAGCTGTTTTTT.